Presented here are 13 T cell receptor beta chains from one specimen sequenced in a study of Ad26.COV2.S vaccination and SARS-CoV-2 variants. Documented treatment: 15 to 20 received Ad26.COV2.S at low or high dose, single or two shots; 5 received placebo; per-sample allocation not given. All samples were drawn on day 63, counting from the first vaccine or placebo injection. Some clones are missing from TCRdb's copy, which holds only in-frame ones; the method was immunoSEQ multiplex PCR. Of around 320,000 clones in the sample, about 86% were seen once. Here the sequenced sample was peripheral blood, taken in a trial of Ad26.COV2.S vaccine versus placebo. The receptor set was obtained from a person between 18 and 65 years old who received the Ad26.COV2.S COVID-19 vaccine or a placebo.

The J gene is TRBJ1-5, the V gene TRBV10-3; possible D gene TRBD1, 6 bases. The CDR3 runs 15 residues. Germline loops: CDR1 ENHRY, CDR2 SYGVKD. With 5 bases removed from V and 2 bases from J, the gap between germline ends came to 13 bases. The CDR3 coding sequence is TGTGCCATCAGTTCAACGGGGGGCGGCAATCAGCCCCAGCATTTT. This gives the protein CAISSTGGGNQPQHF.

This chain links TRBV5-1 with TRBJ1-1, with a tentative D call TRBD1 (5 bases). Between the trimmed V and J ends, which lost 0 bases and 6 bases, there was a span of 15 bases. The CDR3 runs to 15 residues. Germline CDR1 reads SGHRS; CDR2 reads YFSETQ. CDR3 loop: CASSLDPRGNAEAFF. In DNA, the CDR3 is TGCGCCAGCAGCTTGGACCCTCGGGGCAACGCTGAAGCTTTCTTT.

V and J are TRBV4-3 and TRBJ1-5, with a tentative D call TRBD1 (5 bases). V was pared by 0 bases and J by 7 bases, with 19 bases between. The germline V gene encodes CDR1 LGHNA and CDR2 YSLEER. This CDR3 spans 17 amino acids. CDR3 sequence: CASSQDHGGPTAQPQHF. In DNA form, the CDR3 reads TGCGCCAGCAGCCAAGATCACGGGGGACCAACCGCGCAGCCCCAGCATTTT.

Details on this clone: The same CDR3 also results from other DNA sequences found in this sample. The chain combines TRBV30 with TRBJ1-2; TRBD1 is a possible D gene (5 bases). Trimming took off 1 base at V and 4 bases at J, with 7 bases between the two ends. Per the germline V gene, CDR1 is GTSNPN and CDR2 is SVGIG (reference sequence). The CDR3 is 12 residues long. As DNA, the CDR3 is TGTGCCTGGAGTGCGGGGGTCTATGGCTACACCTTC. Its protein product is CAWSAGVYGYTF.

This rearrangement joins TRBV5-1 to TRBJ2-1, with D possibly being TRBD1 (6 bases). Trimming took off 3 bases at V and 5 bases at J, with 15 bases between the two ends. CDR3 length: 15 residues. Germline V CDR1 and CDR2: SGHRS, YFSETQ. CDR3 sequence: CASSWGHPRNNEQFF. CDR3 DNA sequence: TGCGCCAGCAGCTGGGGACATCCCCGGAACAATGAGCAGTTCTTC.

The chain is built from TRBV4-3 and TRBJ2-3; D is possibly TRBD2 (5 bases). V gave up 6 bases and J gave up 2 bases, with 18 bases separating them. Germline CDR1 is LGHNA and CDR2 is YSLEER. This CDR3 comprises 16 residues. The CDR3 here is CASRELALAHTDTQYF. The CDR3 DNA is TGCGCCAGCAGGGAGCTAGCCTTGGCACACACAGATACGCAGTATTTT.

This CDR3 reads CASSLAGWGAELFF. In DNA, the CDR3 is TGTGCCAGCAGCTTGGCCGGCTGGGGGGCGGAGCTGTTTTTT. This chain connects TRBV5-5 to TRBJ2-2; D possibly matches TRBD1 or TRBD2 (6 bases each). This CDR3 is built from 14 residues. In germline, CDR1 is SGHKS, CDR2 YYEKEE (reference sequence). Trimming removed 0 bases at V and 10 bases at J, with 13 bases between.

The sample holds a few counts of this clone. Additional DNA sequences in this sample encode the identical CDR3. The chain uses TRBV5-1 and TRBJ2-7; 9 nucleotides agree with TRBD1. Germline V gene data show CDR1 as SGHRS and CDR2 as YFSETQ. The CDR3 consists of 14 residues. V lost 3 bases to trimming and J lost 0 bases; unmatched junction nucleotides: 1. The CDR3: CASSSTGGSYEQYF. DNA for the CDR3: TGCGCCAGCAGCTCGACAGGGGGCTCCTACGAGCAGTACTTC. The full variable domain, in which reference TRBV5-1 and TRBJ2-7 provide the parts outside the CDR3, is KAGVTQTPRYLIKTRGQQVTLSCSPISGHRSVSWYQQTPGQGLQFLFEYFSETQRNKGNFPGRFSGRQFSNSRSEMNVSTLELGDSALYLCASSSTGGSYEQYFGPGTRLTVT.

The V and J genes are TRBV3-1 (or the pseudogene TRBV3-2) and TRBJ2-7, with TRBD1 matching 8 bases. CDR3 length equals 14 residues. The germline gives CDR1 LGHDT, CDR2 YNNKEL (reference sequence). The V and J ends lost 5 bases and 9 bases, in that order; junction bases with no gene match: 12. CDR3 sequence reads: CASSSLMGQVWQYF. The CDR3 DNA reads as TGTGCCAGCAGCTCCTTAATGGGACAGGTTTGGCAGTACTTC.

V is TRBV5-1 and J is TRBJ2-1; TRBD1 might be the D (5 bases). The germline V gene encodes CDR1 SGHRS and CDR2 YFSETQ. This CDR3 is built from 16 residues. V was cut by 3 bases and J by 2 bases, with 15 bases left in between. The CDR3 DNA is TGCGCCAGCAGCTCGGATTCAGGGATCGCCTACAATGAGCAGTTCTTC. This translates into CASSSDSGIAYNEQFF. Full variable domain (remainder filled in from reference TRBV5-1 and TRBJ2-1): KAGVTQTPRYLIKTRGQQVTLSCSPISGHRSVSWYQQTPGQGLQFLFEYFSETQRNKGNFPGRFSGRQFSNSRSEMNVSTLELGDSALYLCASSSDSGIAYNEQFFGPGTRLTVL.

V is TRBV7-8 and J is TRBJ1-6, with D maybe TRBD1 (6 bases). The CDR3 sequence is 14 residues long. The germline gives CDR1 SGHVS, CDR2 FQNEAQ. Trimming removed 1 base at V and 7 bases at J, with 8 bases between. CDR3 coding DNA: TGTGCCAGCAGCTTAGGGGGGCCAAATTCACCCCTCCACTTT. This sequence encodes CASSLGGPNSPLHF.

The V and J genes are TRBV5-1 and TRBJ2-7; TRBD1 matches at 8 bases. The V gene's germline CDR1 is SGHRS and CDR2 YFSETQ. This CDR3 comprises 13 residues. The junction had 5 bases not matched to a gene; V was cut back by 4 bases and J by 5 bases. As DNA, the CDR3 is TGCGCCAGCAGCACCGGGACAGGAAACGAGCAGTACTTC. Its protein is CASSTGTGNEQYF. Variable domain in full (rest from reference TRBV5-1 and TRBJ2-7): KAGVTQTPRYLIKTRGQQVTLSCSPISGHRSVSWYQQTPGQGLQFLFEYFSETQRNKGNFPGRFSGRQFSNSRSEMNVSTLELGDSALYLCASSTGTGNEQYFGPGTRLTVT.

CDR3 nucleotides: TGTGCCTGGAGTGTAAACGGAGAAAAACTGTTTTTT. This codes for CAWSVNGEKLFF. The V gene is TRBV30, the J gene TRBJ1-4; the D is unclear. Trimming stripped 0 bases from V and 8 bases from J, with 7 bases between. Per germline, CDR1 GTSNPN and CDR2 SVGIG (reference sequence). This CDR3 spans 12 amino acids.